The 8 T cell receptor beta chains below were found in one sample sequenced in a study of T cell changes during pregnancy in multiple sclerosis. TCRdb keeps only in-frame clones here, not all; method: immunoSEQ multiplex PCR. The table lists tens of thousands of clones, about nine tenths of them singletons, with around 12% in the top ten. The specimen was CD8+ T cells from peripheral blood mononuclear cells, collected in the first trimester of pregnancy. The source is a female donor with multiple sclerosis, enrolled in a pregnancy study.

This chain uses TRBV7-9 with TRBJ1-1; no clear D gene. There are 11 residues in the CDR3. V lost 6 bases, J lost 5 bases, and 7 bases lay in between. The germline V gene encodes CDR1 SEHNR and CDR2 FQNEAQ (reference sequence). CDR3 coding DNA: TGTGCCAGCAGGTCTTCTACTGAAGCTTTCTTT. It specifies CASRSSTEAFF. Based on the CDR3 plus reference TRBV7-9 and TRBJ1-1, the full variable domain is DTGVSQNPRHKITKRGQNVTFRCDPISEHNRLYWYRQTLGQGPEFLTYFQNEAQLEKSRLLSDRFSAERPKGSFSTLEIQRTEQGDSAMYLCASRSSTEAFFGQGTRLTVV.

The V call is TRBV5-1, the J call TRBJ2-7, with a weak D call TRBD1 (5 bases). V dropped 0 bases and J dropped 5 bases, with 9 bases sitting between them. Germline CDR1 and CDR2: SGHRS and YFSETQ. This CDR3 spans 13 amino acids. The CDR3 DNA follows: TGCGCCAGCAGCTTGGGGCGGACAAACGAGCAGTACTTC. Translated, it gives CASSLGRTNEQYF.

This chain links TRBV7-9 with TRBJ1-2; D is unclear. Germline CDR1 and CDR2: SEHNR and FQNEAQ (reference sequence). This CDR3 comprises 13 residues. V was cut by 6 bases and J by 2 bases, with 10 bases left in between. The CDR3 DNA sequence: TGTGCCAGCAGTCCCGGGTTAAACTATGGCTACACCTTC. It codes for CASSPGLNYGYTF.

The J gene is TRBJ2-7, the V gene TRBV7-9, with D possibly matching TRBD2 (6 bases). Trimming stripped 2 bases from V and 0 bases from J, with 11 bases between. The CDR3 consists of 15 residues. Germline V CDR1 and CDR2: SEHNR, FQNEAQ (reference sequence). The CDR3 spells CASSLWQGGSYEQYF. CDR3 sequence (DNA): TGTGCCAGCAGCTTATGGCAGGGAGGCTCCTACGAGCAGTACTTC.

The rearrangement uses TRBV12-5 and TRBJ1-2; the match to TRBD1 covers 7 bases. Germline CDR1 and CDR2: LGHNT and FRNRAP. This CDR3 has 12 amino acids. Trimming removed 5 bases from V and 6 bases from J; junction bases left unmatched: 3. CDR3 sequence (DNA): TGTGCTAGTGGTCTTCAGGGGGATGGCTACACCTTC. Its protein product is CASGLQGDGYTF. The variable domain in full, with the rest retrieved from reference TRBV12-5 and TRBJ1-2, is DARVTQTPRHKVTEMGQEVTMRCQPILGHNTVFWYRQTMMQGLELLAYFRNRAPLDDSGMPKDRFSAEMPDATLATLKIQPSEPRDSAVYFCASGLQGDGYTFGSGTRLTVV.

The chain carries TRBV28 and TRBJ2-5; tentatively, D is TRBD2 (6 bases). V lost 6 bases and J lost 1, with 15 bases in between. The CDR3 has 15 amino acids. The germline gives CDR1 MDHEN, CDR2 SYDVKM. The CDR3 protein is CASRGGWVIQETQYF. CDR3 nucleotides: TGTGCCAGCAGGGGAGGTTGGGTGATCCAAGAGACCCAGTACTTC. The full variable domain, with the rest looked up from reference TRBV28 and TRBJ2-5, is DVKVTQSSRYLVKRTGEKVFLECVQDMDHENMFWYRQDPGLGLRLIYFSYDVKMKEKGDIPEGYSVSREKKERFSLILESASTNQTSMYLCASRGGWVIQETQYFGPGTRLLVL.

The rearrangement uses TRBV19 and TRBJ2-1; D perhaps matches TRBD1 (6 bases). Germline V gene lookup returns CDR1 LNHDA and CDR2 SQIVND (reference sequence). The CDR3 has 14 amino acids. Trimming shortened V by 5 bases and J by 6 bases, and 14 bases separated the two germline ends. This CDR3 reads CASSPRVGGNEQFF. The CDR3 region has the DNA TGTGCCAGTAGTCCGCGGGTAGGGGGCAATGAGCAGTTCTTC.

This clone was recorded once. The CDR3 DNA follows: TGTGCCAGCAGCTTCCAGGGTGGGACTAATGAAAAACTGTTTTTT. Its protein is CASSFQGGTNEKLFF. The chain has TRBV7-9 and TRBJ1-4, with D perhaps TRBD1 (5 bases). Germline CDR1 is SEHNR and CDR2 is FQNEAQ (reference sequence). V was clipped by 3 bases and J by 2 bases, with 10 bases between them. There are 15 residues in the CDR3.